The T cell receptor (beta chain) under discussion was sequenced for a study of T cell responses to AZD1222 COVID-19 vaccine. Findings and limits, study-wide: Elevations in Spike-specific TCR breadth and depth followed administration of two AZD1222 doses.

Clones were read by immunoSEQ multiplex PCR, and TCRdb kept only the in-frame ones, dropping some. The sample consists of tens of thousands of clones, over 75% of them appearing once. CDR3 size: 14 residues. Germline values: CDR1 SNHLY, CDR2 FYNNEI. The V and J ends lost 8 bases and 2 bases, in that order; junction bases with no gene match: 9. Comment on this clone: What it binds is not known.

The source of this sequence is an adult in good health. Specimen: peripheral blood, collected on day 0 of AZD1222 vaccination. The chain combines TRBV2 with TRBJ2-7; 7 bases align to TRBD1. DNA for the CDR3: TGTGCCAGCGTTCCTGACAGGGCCGCCTACGAGCAGTACTTC. Translating it yields CASVPDRAAYEQYF.